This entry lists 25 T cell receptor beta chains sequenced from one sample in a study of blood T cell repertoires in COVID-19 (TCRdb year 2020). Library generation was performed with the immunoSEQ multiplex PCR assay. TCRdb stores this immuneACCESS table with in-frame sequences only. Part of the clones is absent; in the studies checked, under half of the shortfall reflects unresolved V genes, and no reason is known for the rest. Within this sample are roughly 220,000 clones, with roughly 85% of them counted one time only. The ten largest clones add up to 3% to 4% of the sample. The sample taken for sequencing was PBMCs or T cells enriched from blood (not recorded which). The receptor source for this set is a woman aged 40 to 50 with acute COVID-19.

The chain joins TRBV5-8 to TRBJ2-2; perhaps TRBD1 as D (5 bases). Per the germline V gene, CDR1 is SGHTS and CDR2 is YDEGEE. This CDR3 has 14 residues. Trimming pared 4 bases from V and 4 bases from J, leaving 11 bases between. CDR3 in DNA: TGTGCCAGCAGCCAGGGCCTCGGCACCGGGGAGCTGTTTTTT. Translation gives CASSQGLGTGELFF.

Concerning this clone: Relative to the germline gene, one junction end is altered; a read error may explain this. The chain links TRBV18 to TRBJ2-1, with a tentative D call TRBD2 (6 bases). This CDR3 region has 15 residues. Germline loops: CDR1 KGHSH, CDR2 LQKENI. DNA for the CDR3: TGTGCCAGCTCGCCACCCGGGGGCTCCTACAATGAGCAGTTCTTC. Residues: CASSPPGGSYNEQFF.

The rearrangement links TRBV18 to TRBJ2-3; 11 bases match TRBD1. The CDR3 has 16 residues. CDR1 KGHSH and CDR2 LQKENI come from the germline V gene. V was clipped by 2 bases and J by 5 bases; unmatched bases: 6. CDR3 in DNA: TGTGCCAGCTCACCATCAGGGACAGGGGGACAAGATACGCAGTATTTT. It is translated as CASSPSGTGGQDTQYF.

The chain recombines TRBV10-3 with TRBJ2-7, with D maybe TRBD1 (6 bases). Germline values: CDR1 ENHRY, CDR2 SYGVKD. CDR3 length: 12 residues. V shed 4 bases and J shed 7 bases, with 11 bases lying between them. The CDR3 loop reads CAISGRDIEQYF. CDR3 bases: TGTGCCATCAGTGGCCGGGACATAGAGCAGTACTTC.

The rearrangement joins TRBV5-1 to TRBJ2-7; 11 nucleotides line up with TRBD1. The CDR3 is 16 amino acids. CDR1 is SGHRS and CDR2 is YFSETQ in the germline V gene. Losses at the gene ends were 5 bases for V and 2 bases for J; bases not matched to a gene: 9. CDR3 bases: TGCGCCAGCAGTCGAATTCCGGGACAGGGGGCCTACGAGCAGTACTTC. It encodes CASSRIPGQGAYEQYF. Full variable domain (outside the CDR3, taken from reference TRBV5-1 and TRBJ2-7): KAGVTQTPRYLIKTRGQQVTLSCSPISGHRSVSWYQQTPGQGLQFLFEYFSETQRNKGNFPGRFSGRQFSNSRSEMNVSTLELGDSALYLCASSRIPGQGAYEQYFGPGTRLTVT.

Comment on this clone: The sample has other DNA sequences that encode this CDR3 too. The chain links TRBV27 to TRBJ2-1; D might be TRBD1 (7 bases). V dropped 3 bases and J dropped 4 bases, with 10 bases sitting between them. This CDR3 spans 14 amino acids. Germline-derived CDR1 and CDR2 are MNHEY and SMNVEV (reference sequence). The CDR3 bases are TGTGCCAGCAGTTTCCCAGGGGGGTACAATGAGCAGTTCTTC. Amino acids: CASSFPGGYNEQFF.

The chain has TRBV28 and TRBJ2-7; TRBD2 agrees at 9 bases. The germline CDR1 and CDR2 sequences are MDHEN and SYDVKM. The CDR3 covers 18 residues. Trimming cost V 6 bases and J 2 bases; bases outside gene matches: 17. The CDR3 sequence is CASSPTLGSGSWAYEQYF. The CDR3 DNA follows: TGTGCCAGCAGCCCTACCCTTGGTAGCGGGAGTTGGGCCTACGAGCAGTACTTC.

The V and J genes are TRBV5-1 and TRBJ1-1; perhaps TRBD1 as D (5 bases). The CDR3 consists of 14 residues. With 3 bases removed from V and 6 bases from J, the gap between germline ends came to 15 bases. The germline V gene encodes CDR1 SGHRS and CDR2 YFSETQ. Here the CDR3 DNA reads TGCGCCAGCAGCTCCCGCGGGGGTTTGGCTGAAGCTTTCTTT. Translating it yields CASSSRGGLAEAFF.

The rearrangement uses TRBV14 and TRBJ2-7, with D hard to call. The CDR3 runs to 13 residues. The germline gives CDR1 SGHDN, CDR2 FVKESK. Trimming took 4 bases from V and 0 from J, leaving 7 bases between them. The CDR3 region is CASSPGFSYEQYF. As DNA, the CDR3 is TGTGCCAGCAGCCCCGGTTTCTCCTACGAGCAGTACTTC.

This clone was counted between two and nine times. The CDR3, as DNA: TGCGCCAGCAGCTCCCCCGGGACAGGGACCTATTACGATGAGCAGTACTTC. Translating gives CASSSPGTGTYYDEQYF. The chain couples TRBV5-1 to TRBJ2-7; 9 bases agree with TRBD1. The V gene end was trimmed by 3 bases and the J gene end by 7 bases; junction bases not matched to a gene: 17. The CDR3 has 17 residues. Germline CDR1 is SGHRS and CDR2 is YFSETQ.

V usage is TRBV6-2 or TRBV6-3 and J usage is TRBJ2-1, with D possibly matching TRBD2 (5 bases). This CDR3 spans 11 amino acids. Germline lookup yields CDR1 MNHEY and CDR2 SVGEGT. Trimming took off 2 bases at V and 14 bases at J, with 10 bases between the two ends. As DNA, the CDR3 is TGTGCCAGCAGTTACCCGGACGGGGAGTTCTTC. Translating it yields CASSYPDGEFF.

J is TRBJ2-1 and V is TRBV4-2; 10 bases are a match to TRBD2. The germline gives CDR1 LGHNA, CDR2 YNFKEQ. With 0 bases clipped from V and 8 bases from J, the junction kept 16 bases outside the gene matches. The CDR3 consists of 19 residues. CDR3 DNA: TGTGCCAGCAGCCAAGATCACGGAAGACTAGCGGGTTCCACCGATGAGCAGTTCTTC. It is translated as CASSQDHGRLAGSTDEQFF.

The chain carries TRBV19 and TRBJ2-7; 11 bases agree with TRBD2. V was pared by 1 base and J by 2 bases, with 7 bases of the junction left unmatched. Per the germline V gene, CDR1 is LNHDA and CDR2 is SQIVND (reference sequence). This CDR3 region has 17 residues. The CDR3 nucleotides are TGTGCCAGTAGTATAGCCTCTACTAGCGGGAGTCCCTACGAGCAGTACTTC. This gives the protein CASSIASTSGSPYEQYF.

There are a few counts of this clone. The CDR3, as DNA: TGTGCCAGCAGTGAGGGACAGGGGATCTATGGCTACACCTTC. Encoded protein: CASSEGQGIYGYTF. V usage is TRBV2 and J usage is TRBJ1-2; 10 positions agree with TRBD1. J lost 4 bases, V lost 3 bases, and 2 bases had no gene match. Germline-derived CDR1 and CDR2 are SNHLY and FYNNEI. The CDR3 has 14 amino acids. Full variable domain (missing parts from reference TRBV2 and TRBJ1-2): EPEVTQTPSHQVTQMGQEVILRCVPISNHLYFYWYRQILGQKVEFLVSFYNNEISEKSEIFDDQFSVERPDGSNFTLKIRSTKLEDSAMYFCASSEGQGIYGYTFGSGTRLTVV.

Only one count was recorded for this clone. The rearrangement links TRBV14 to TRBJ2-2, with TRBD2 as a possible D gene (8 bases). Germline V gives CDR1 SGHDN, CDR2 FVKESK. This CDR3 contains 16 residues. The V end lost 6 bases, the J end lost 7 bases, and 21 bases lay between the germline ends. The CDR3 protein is CASRPAGAGGIGELFF. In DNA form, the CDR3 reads TGTGCCAGCAGGCCAGCGGGAGCAGGGGGGATCGGGGAGCTGTTTTTT.

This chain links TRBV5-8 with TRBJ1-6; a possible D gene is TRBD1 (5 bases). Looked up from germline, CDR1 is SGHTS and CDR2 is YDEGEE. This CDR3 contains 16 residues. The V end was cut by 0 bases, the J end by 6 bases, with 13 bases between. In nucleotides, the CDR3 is TGTGCCAGCAGCTTGGGACAGCTAGTCCTTAATTCACCCCTCCACTTT. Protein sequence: CASSLGQLVLNSPLHF.

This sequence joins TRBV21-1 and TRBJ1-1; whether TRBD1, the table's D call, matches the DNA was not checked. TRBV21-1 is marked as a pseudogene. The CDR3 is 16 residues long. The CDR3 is CASSKKRTGLNTEAFF. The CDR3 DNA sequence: TGTGCCAGCAGCAAAAAACGGACAGGGCTTAACACTGAAGCTTTCTTT.

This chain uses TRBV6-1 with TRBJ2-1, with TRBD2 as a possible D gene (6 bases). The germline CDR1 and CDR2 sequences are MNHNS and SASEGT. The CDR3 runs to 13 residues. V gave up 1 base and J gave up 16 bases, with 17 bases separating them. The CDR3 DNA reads TGTGCCAGCAGTGAAGGGTCCGGGATGGGACTTTTCTTC. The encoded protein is CASSEGSGMGLFF.

The CDR3 loop is CASSLFPTEQYF. CDR3 DNA sequence: TGTGCCAGCAGTTTATTCCCGACAGAGCAGTACTTC. V is TRBV28 and J is TRBJ2-7; D gene uncertain. In germline, CDR1 is MDHEN, CDR2 SYDVKM. The CDR3 runs 12 residues. With 1 base removed from V and 7 bases from J, the gap between germline ends came to 8 bases.

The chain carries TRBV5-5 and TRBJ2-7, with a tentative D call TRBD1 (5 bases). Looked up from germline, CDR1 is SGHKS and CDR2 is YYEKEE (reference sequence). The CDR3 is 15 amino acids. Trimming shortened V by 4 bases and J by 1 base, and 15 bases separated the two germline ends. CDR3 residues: CASSLEQGRSYEQYF. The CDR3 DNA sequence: TGTGCCAGCAGCCTGGAGCAGGGTAGGTCCTACGAGCAGTACTTC.

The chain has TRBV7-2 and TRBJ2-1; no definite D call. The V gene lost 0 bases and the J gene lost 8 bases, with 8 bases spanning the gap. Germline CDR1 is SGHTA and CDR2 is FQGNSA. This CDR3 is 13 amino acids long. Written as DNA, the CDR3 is TGTGCCAGCAGCTTAGCACGCGAGGATGAGCAGTTCTTC. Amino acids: CASSLAREDEQFF. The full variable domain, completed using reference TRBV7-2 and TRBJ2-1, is GAGVSQSPSNKVTEKGKDVELRCDPISGHTALYWYRQSLGQGLEFLIYFQGNSAPDKSGLPSDRFSAERTGGSVSTLTIQRTQQEDSAVYLCASSLAREDEQFFGPGTRLTVL.

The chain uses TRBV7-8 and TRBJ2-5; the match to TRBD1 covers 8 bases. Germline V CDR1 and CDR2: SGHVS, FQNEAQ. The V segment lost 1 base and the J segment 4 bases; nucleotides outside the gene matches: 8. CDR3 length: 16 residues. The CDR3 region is CASSLGQGNMAETQYF. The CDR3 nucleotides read TGTGCCAGCAGCTTAGGACAGGGGAATATGGCAGAGACCCAGTACTTC.

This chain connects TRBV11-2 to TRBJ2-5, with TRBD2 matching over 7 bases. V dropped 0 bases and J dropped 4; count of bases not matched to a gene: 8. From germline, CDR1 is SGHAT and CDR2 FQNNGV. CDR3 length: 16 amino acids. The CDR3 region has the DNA TGTGCCAGCAGCTTAGATGGCGGGAGTGTCGGAGAGACCCAGTACTTC. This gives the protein CASSLDGGSVGETQYF.

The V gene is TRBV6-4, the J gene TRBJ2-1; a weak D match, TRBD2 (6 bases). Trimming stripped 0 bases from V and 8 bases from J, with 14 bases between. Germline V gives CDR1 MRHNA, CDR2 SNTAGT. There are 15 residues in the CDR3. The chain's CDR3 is CASSDSGTPRDEQFF. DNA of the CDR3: TGTGCCAGCAGTGACTCCGGGACTCCCAGGGATGAGCAGTTCTTC.

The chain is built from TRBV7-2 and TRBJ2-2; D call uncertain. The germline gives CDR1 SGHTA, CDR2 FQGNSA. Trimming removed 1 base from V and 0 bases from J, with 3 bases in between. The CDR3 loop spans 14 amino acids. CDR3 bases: TGTGCCAGCAGCTTAGTAGCGAACACCGGGGAGCTGTTTTTT. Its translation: CASSLVANTGELFF.